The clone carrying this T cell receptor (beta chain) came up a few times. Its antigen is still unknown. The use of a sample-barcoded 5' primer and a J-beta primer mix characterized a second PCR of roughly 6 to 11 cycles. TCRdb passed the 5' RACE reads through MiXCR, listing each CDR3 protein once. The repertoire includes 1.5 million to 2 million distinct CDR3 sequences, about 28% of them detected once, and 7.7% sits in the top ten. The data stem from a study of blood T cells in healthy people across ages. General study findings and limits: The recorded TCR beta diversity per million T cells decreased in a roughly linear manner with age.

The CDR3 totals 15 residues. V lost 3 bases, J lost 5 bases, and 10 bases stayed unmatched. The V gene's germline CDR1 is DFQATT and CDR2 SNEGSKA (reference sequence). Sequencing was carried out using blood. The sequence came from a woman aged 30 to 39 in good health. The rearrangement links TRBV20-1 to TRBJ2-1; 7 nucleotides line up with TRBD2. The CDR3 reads CSARRSAGVNNEQFF. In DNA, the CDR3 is TGCAGTGCTAGGAGGTCGGCGGGAGTCAACAATGAGCAGTTCTTC.